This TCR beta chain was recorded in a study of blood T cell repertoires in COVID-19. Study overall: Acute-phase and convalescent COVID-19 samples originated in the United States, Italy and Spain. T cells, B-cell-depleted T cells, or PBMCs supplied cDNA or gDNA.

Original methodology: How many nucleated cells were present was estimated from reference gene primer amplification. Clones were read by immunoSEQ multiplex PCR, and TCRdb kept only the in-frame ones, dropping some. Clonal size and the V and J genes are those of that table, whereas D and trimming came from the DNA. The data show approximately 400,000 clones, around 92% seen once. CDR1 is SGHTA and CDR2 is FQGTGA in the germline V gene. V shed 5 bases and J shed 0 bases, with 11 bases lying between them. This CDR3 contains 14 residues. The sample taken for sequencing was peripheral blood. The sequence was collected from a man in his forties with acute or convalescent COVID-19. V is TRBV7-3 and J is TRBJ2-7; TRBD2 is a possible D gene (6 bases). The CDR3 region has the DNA TGTGCCAGCAGCCCCGGAGGGAGCTCCTACGAGCAGTACTTC. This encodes CASSPGGSSYEQYF.